The 27 T cell receptor beta chains below all came from one sample that was sequenced in a study of T cells after yellow fever vaccination. TCRdb reprocessed the 5' RACE reads via MiXCR and lists one record per CDR3 protein. The sample consists of about 220,000 distinct CDR3 sequences, approximately 3% of them appearing once. Sequenced here: CD4+ T cells sorted from PBMCs, sampled 10 days after the yellow fever booster vaccination. These TCRs come from a man between 18 and 35 years old who received the YFV17D yellow fever vaccine.

The CDR3 nucleotides read TGTGCCAGCAGCTTAGAGGGGATAAGGACTAGCGGGGGAGAAGGGGAGACCCAGTACTTC. This encodes CASSLEGIRTSGGEGETQYF. The V and J genes are TRBV7-8 and TRBJ2-5; 13 bases are a match to TRBD2. CDR3 length equals 20 residues. Germline-derived CDR1 and CDR2 are SGHVS and FQNEAQ. The V gene end was trimmed by 1 base and the J gene end by 5 bases; junction bases not matched to a gene: 16. The full variable domain, rest sourced from reference TRBV7-8 and TRBJ2-5, is GAGVSQSPRYKVAKRGQDVALRCDPISGHVSLFWYQQALGQGPEFLTYFQNEAQLDKSGLPSDRFFAERPEGSVSTLKIQRTQQEDSAVYLCASSLEGIRTSGGEGETQYFGPGTRLLVL.

This clonotype has only a few counts. CDR3 in DNA: TGCAGTGTATCCCCCCCTCAAGCAACTAATGAAAAACTGTTTTTT. Amino acids: CSVSPPQATNEKLFF. V gene TRBV20-1 combines with J gene TRBJ1-4, with no clear D. Germline V gene data show CDR1 as DFQATT and CDR2 as SNEGSKA (reference sequence). The CDR3 extends over 15 amino acids. The V and J ends lost 7 bases and 0 bases respectively, with 15 bases between them.

The J gene is TRBJ2-1, the V gene TRBV7-3, with 9 bases lining up with TRBD1. CDR1 is SGHTA and CDR2 is FQGTGA in the germline V gene. The CDR3 spans 16 residues. V was pared by 5 bases and J by 10 bases, with 15 bases of the junction left unmatched. The DNA of the CDR3 is TGTGCCAGCAGCAGAGGGCGGGGACAGGGTGACGGGGAGCAGTTCTTC. Amino acids: CASSRGRGQGDGEQFF.

J is TRBJ2-7 and V is TRBV5-1, with TRBD1 identical over 10 bases. This CDR3 region has 14 residues. Per the germline V gene, CDR1 is SGHRS and CDR2 is YFSETQ. V dropped 3 bases and J dropped 6; count of bases not matched to a gene: 6. The CDR3 region has the DNA TGCGCCAGCAGCTCCGGGACAGGGGTTCGCGAGCAGTACGTC. Translated: CASSSGTGVREQYV.

This clonotype appeared many times. This chain uses TRBV10-3 with TRBJ2-2; 9 bases fit TRBD1. The germline gives CDR1 ENHRY, CDR2 SYGVKD. There are 15 residues in the CDR3. The trim removed 8 bases at V and 6 bases at J, leaving 10 bases unmatched. CDR3 region: CAIFGGTGIAGELFF. DNA of the CDR3: TGTGCCATCTTCGGAGGGACAGGGATCGCCGGGGAGCTGTTTTTT.

The rearrangement joins TRBV29-1 to TRBJ1-2; no definite D call. This CDR3 spans 12 amino acids. V shed 3 bases and J shed 5 bases, with 10 bases lying between them. The germline gives CDR1 SQVTM, CDR2 ANQGSEA. The CDR3 protein is CSVDHSAYGYTF. In nucleotides, the CDR3 is TGCAGCGTTGATCACAGCGCTTATGGCTACACCTTC.

Note on this clonotype: One base away lies a much larger clone, so this may be a sequencing read error. This chain joins TRBV20-1 and TRBJ2-7, with a tentative D call TRBD2 (5 bases). The V end was cut by 5 bases, the J end by 4 bases, with 15 bases between. The CDR3 loop spans 13 amino acids. The germline CDR1 and CDR2 sequences are DFQATT and SNEGSKA (reference sequence). CDR3 in amino acids: CSASDGVMYEQYF. The CDR3 DNA sequence: TGCAGTGCTTCAGACGGGGTCATGTACGAGCAGTACTTC.

The chain carries TRBV5-4 and TRBJ1-5, with 9 bases lining up with TRBD1. The CDR3 has 16 amino acids. Germline CDR1 is SGHNT and CDR2 is YYREEE (reference sequence). V trimming: 4 bases; J trimming: 1 base; junction bases outside the gene matches: 6. CDR3 coding DNA: TGTGCCAGCAGCCAAACAGGGGGCGGCAGCAATCAGCCCCAGCATTTT. This codes for CASSQTGGGSNQPQHF.

This clonotype was observed many times. V gene TRBV7-2 combines with J gene TRBJ1-3; D perhaps matches TRBD1 (5 bases). V was cut by 1 base and J by 7 bases, with 11 bases left in between. In germline, CDR1 is SGHTA, CDR2 FQGNSA. There are 14 residues in the CDR3. The CDR3 region is CASSLGGVWNTIYF. The DNA of the CDR3 is TGTGCCAGCAGCTTAGGAGGGGTGTGGAACACCATATATTTT. Full variable domain (missing parts from reference TRBV7-2 and TRBJ1-3): GAGVSQSPSNKVTEKGKDVELRCDPISGHTALYWYRQSLGQGLEFLIYFQGNSAPDKSGLPSDRFSAERTGGSVSTLTIQRTQQEDSAVYLCASSLGGVWNTIYFGEGSWLTVV.

In this sample, this clonotype turned up many times. V is TRBV6-6 and J is TRBJ1-1; 9 bases line up with TRBD1. V lost 4 bases to trimming and J lost 12 bases; unmatched junction nucleotides: 6. The CDR3 contains 12 residues. The germline V gene encodes CDR1 MNHNY and CDR2 SVGAGI (reference sequence). DNA for the CDR3: TGTGCCAGCAGTTTCCTACAGGGGGCCTCTTTCTTT. This gives the protein CASSFLQGASFF.

In its sample, this clonotype was seen many times. The chain uses TRBV7-3 and TRBJ2-1; D unclear. The CDR3 sequence is 13 residues long. Germline CDR1 is SGHTA and CDR2 is FQGTGA. Trimming pared 5 bases from V and 0 bases from J, leaving 5 bases between. CDR3 in DNA: TGTGCCAGCAGCCTAAGCTCCTACAATGAGCAGTTCTTC. Its protein is CASSLSSYNEQFF.

There are many counts of this clonotype. The chain couples TRBV7-9 to TRBJ1-1; D may be TRBD1 (6 bases). CDR1 is SEHNR, CDR2 FQNEAQ, per germline (reference sequence). The CDR3 extends over 15 amino acids. V gave up 5 bases and J gave up 8 bases, with 21 bases separating them. For the CDR3, the DNA is TGTGCCAGCAGCCTCCTGAGTAGGCGGGGGCGCGAAGCTTTCTTT. Protein: CASSLLSRRGREAFF.

This clonotype was recorded at least ten times. This chain links TRBV12-3 or TRBV12-4 with TRBJ2-5; 8 bases map to TRBD2. CDR3 length: 13 residues. With 7 bases clipped from V and 4 bases from J, the junction kept 5 bases outside the gene matches. The CDR3 region is CASNLAGPETQYF. As DNA, the CDR3 is TGTGCCAGCAACTTAGCGGGGCCAGAGACCCAGTACTTC.

This clonotype was detected ten times or more. CDR3 DNA: TGTGCCAGCAGCTTGGCCAAGGGATCCACCTACAATGAGCAGTTCTTC. Amino acids: CASSLAKGSTYNEQFF. The chain joins TRBV5-6 to TRBJ2-1; D ambiguous. The CDR3 sequence is 16 residues long. V lost 0 bases to trimming and J lost 2 bases, with 12 bases between them. The germline gives CDR1 SGHDT, CDR2 YYEEEE.

This clonotype was found many times. V gene TRBV12-3 or TRBV12-4 combines with J gene TRBJ1-2; D is uncertain. This CDR3 region has 12 residues. The V end was cut by 1 base, the J end by 4 bases, with 4 bases between. The CDR3 region has the DNA TGTGCCAGCAGTTTAGGAGTCTATGGCTACACCTTC. Translating gives CASSLGVYGYTF.

The sample holds many counts of this clonotype. The V and J genes are TRBV21-1 and TRBJ2-5; the table's D call TRBD1 went unverified against the DNA. TRBV21-1 is tagged as a pseudogene. The CDR3 runs 17 residues. The CDR3 reads CASSKVGQRRGRETQYF. CDR3 sequence (DNA): TGTGCCAGCAGCAAAGTCGGGCAGCGGAGGGGGCGGGAGACCCAGTACTTC.

This clonotype was observed a handful of times. The chain couples TRBV20-1 to TRBJ2-5; TRBD2 might be the D (6 bases). The germline CDR1 and CDR2 sequences are DFQATT and SNEGSKA (reference sequence). The V end lost 6 bases, the J end lost 5 bases, and 16 bases lay between the germline ends. This CDR3 comprises 13 residues. CDR3 sequence reads: CSAAGGVLETQYF. The CDR3 nucleotides are TGCAGTGCGGCCGGAGGGGTCCTGGAGACCCAGTACTTC.

This clonotype appeared many times. This chain joins TRBV9 and TRBJ1-6; D possibly corresponds to TRBD1 (5 bases). Germline loops: CDR1 SGDLS, CDR2 YYNGEE. The CDR3 length is 12 residues. Trimming took 4 bases from V and 9 from J, leaving 8 bases between them. CDR3 DNA: TGTGCCAGCAGCCAGGGAGGTTCACCCCTCCACTTT. It is translated as CASSQGGSPLHF.

This clonotype has just a few counts. The chain recombines TRBV7-2 with TRBJ1-1; TRBD1 matches at 7 bases. This CDR3 has 12 residues. V was pared by 7 bases and J by 6 bases, with 5 bases of the junction left unmatched. The germline V gene encodes CDR1 SGHTA and CDR2 FQGNSA. CDR3 sequence reads: CASKRQGPEAFF. CDR3 DNA: TGTGCCAGCAAAAGACAGGGCCCTGAAGCTTTCTTT.

This clonotype has only a few counts. The genes are TRBV6-4 and TRBJ1-1; D unresolved. The CDR3 contains 13 residues. The ends were cut back, 4 bases at V and 2 bases at J, with 8 bases in the middle. CDR1 is MRHNA, CDR2 SNTAGT, per germline. In nucleotides, the CDR3 is TGTGCCAGCAGTGCCACCTTAAACACTGAAGCTTTCTTT. Translated, it gives CASSATLNTEAFF.

The chain carries TRBV4-3 and TRBJ1-4; 9 positions match TRBD1. Germline CDR1 and CDR2: LGHNA and YSLEER. CDR3 length: 16 amino acids. Trimming cost V 1 base and J 8 bases; bases outside gene matches: 8. CDR3 amino acids: CASSQVSTGGSEKLFF. The CDR3 DNA reads as TGCGCCAGCAGCCAAGTTAGTACAGGGGGCAGCGAAAAACTGTTTTTT.

The chain carries TRBV5-4 and TRBJ2-2; perhaps TRBD1 as D (6 bases). The germline V gene encodes CDR1 SGHNT and CDR2 YYREEE (reference sequence). The CDR3 spans 17 residues. The germline V and J ends were trimmed by 1 base and 3 bases, with 16 bases remaining between them. CDR3 sequence reads: CASSLRTGTIDTGELFF. CDR3 DNA: TGTGCCAGCAGCTTGAGAACAGGGACGATCGACACCGGGGAGCTGTTTTTT.

CDR3 in amino acids: CASSPGDSEFYGYTF. CDR3 coding DNA: TGTGCCAGCTCACCAGGGGACTCGGAGTTTTATGGCTACACCTTC. This sequence joins TRBV18 and TRBJ1-2; D is perhaps TRBD1 (5 bases). The germline CDR1 and CDR2 sequences are KGHSH and LQKENI. V shed 2 bases and J shed 5 bases, with 15 bases lying between them. The CDR3 sequence is 15 residues long.

This clonotype appeared many times. The chain employs TRBV7-2 and TRBJ2-5; 7 nucleotides line up with TRBD2. The length of the CDR3 is 15 residues. Germline V CDR1 and CDR2: SGHTA, FQGNSA. V shed 1 base and J 4 bases; nucleotides not matched to a gene: 6. The CDR3 region is CASSLVSSGGETQYF. The CDR3 nucleotides read TGTGCCAGCAGCTTAGTGTCTAGCGGCGGAGAGACCCAGTACTTC.

This clonotype was seen only a few times. The chain recombines TRBV27 with TRBJ1-2, with 8 bases fitting TRBD1. CDR1 and CDR2 from the germline V gene are MNHEY and SMNVEV (reference sequence). J gave up 2 bases and V 6 bases, and 2 bases lay outside the gene matches. The CDR3 consists of 13 residues. In DNA form, the CDR3 reads TGTGCCAGCAGGAGACAGGGGAACTATGGCTACACCTTC. As protein: CASRRQGNYGYTF.

The sample holds a few counts of this clonotype. V is TRBV28 and J is TRBJ1-2; 12 nucleotides agree with TRBD1. This CDR3 has 15 residues. The V and J ends lost 3 bases and 4 bases, in that order; junction bases with no gene match: 3. The V gene's germline CDR1 is MDHEN and CDR2 SYDVKM. CDR3 sequence: CASSLGQGATYGYTF. In nucleotides, the CDR3 is TGTGCCAGCAGTTTGGGACAGGGGGCGACCTATGGCTACACCTTC.

This clonotype was found a few times. This sequence joins TRBV30 and TRBJ2-4; 7 bases map to TRBD2. The germline CDR1 and CDR2 sequences are GTSNPN and SVGIG (reference sequence). The CDR3 totals 13 residues. The V segment lost 4 bases and the J segment 9 bases; nucleotides outside the gene matches: 9. CDR3 region: CAWMVGGGSIQYF. The CDR3 DNA follows: TGTGCCTGGATGGTGGGGGGAGGGAGCATTCAGTACTTC.